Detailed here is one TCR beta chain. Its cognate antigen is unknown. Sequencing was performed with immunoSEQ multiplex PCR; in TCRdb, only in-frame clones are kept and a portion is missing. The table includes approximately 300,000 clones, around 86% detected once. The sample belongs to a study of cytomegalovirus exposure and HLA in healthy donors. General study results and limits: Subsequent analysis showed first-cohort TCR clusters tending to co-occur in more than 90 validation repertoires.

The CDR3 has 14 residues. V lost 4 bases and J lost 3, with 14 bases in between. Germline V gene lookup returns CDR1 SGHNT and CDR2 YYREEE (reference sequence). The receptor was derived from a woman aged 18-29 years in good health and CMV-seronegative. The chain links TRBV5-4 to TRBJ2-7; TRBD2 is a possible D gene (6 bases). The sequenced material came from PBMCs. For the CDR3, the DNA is TGTGCCAGCAGCAACGGCGGGGCGGGCTACGAGCAGTACTTC. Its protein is CASSNGGAGYEQYF.